The next 30 T cell receptor beta chains were all read from a single sample in a study of CD8+CD57+ T cells in acquired aplastic anemia (dated by TCRdb to 2016 to 2018). The patients picked for sequencing were ones in whom flow cytometry had shown an expansion of CD8+CD57+ cells. The sequencing machine was an Illumina HiSeq 2000. Genomic DNA served as template for TCR beta VDJ combination and CDR3 sequence profiling. TCRdb handled the public reads itself, with Q25 trimming in fastp and clone calling in MiXCR, and kept productive beta chains. Every distinct CDR3 protein forms one entry, paired with its most common genes and DNA. The sample profile shows around 500,000 distinct CDR3 sequences; about a third of them were found once. The ten largest clones capture less than 1% of the sample. Sequenced: sorted CD4+, CD8+, or CD8+CD57+ T cells (not recorded which) from PBMCs. These receptors all stem from a human donor with aplastic anemia.

In regard to this clonotype: At one end the junction does not follow the germline gene, possibly because of a read error. This chain connects TRBV10-2 to TRBJ1-5; 7 bases match TRBD1. This CDR3 has 14 amino acids. CDR1 is WSHSY, CDR2 SAAADI, per germline. The CDR3 DNA follows: TGTGCCAGCAGTCCTACAGGGGACAATCAGCCCCAGCATTTT. As protein: CASSPTGDNQPQHF.

This clonotype was detected only a few times. This chain uses TRBV7-9 with TRBJ2-7, with 9 positions matching TRBD2. The trim removed 5 bases at V and 5 bases at J, leaving 10 bases unmatched. Germline V gene sequence: CDR1 SEHNR, CDR2 FQNEAQ (reference sequence). There are 15 residues in the CDR3. In nucleotides, the CDR3 is TGTGCCAGCAGCCAAACGGGGCGGGGGGGCGACGAGCAGTACTTC. Encoded protein: CASSQTGRGGDEQYF.

Worth noting for this clonotype: Since a much larger clone is just one base distant, this may be a read error. This chain links TRBV2 with TRBJ1-5; the D gene is possibly TRBD1 (6 bases). The germline gives CDR1 SNHLY, CDR2 FYNNEI. This CDR3 is 15 amino acids long. The CDR3 nucleotides are TGTGCCAACAGTGAAGAGGGGGGGCGTAATCAGCCCCAGCATTTT. Its translation: CANSEEGGRNQPQHF.

The chain carries TRBV2 and TRBJ1-1; D perhaps matches TRBD1 (6 bases). The germline V gene encodes CDR1 SNHLY and CDR2 FYNNEI. CDR3 length equals 14 residues. Trimming stripped 6 bases from V and 4 bases from J, with 15 bases between. For the CDR3, the DNA is TGTGCCAGCAGGGGGCGGGGGGGCGGCACTGAAGCTTTCTTT. As protein: CASRGRGGGTEAFF.

This clonotype was counted ten times or more. This sequence joins TRBV6-5 and TRBJ1-4; the D is unclear. The CDR3 is 15 residues long. V dropped 2 bases and J dropped 8 bases, with 15 bases sitting between them. Germline V gene data show CDR1 as MNHEY and CDR2 as SVGAGI. CDR3 in amino acids: CASSYAIGAGEKLFF. The CDR3 bases are TGTGCCAGCAGTTACGCGATTGGAGCGGGGGAAAAACTGTTTTTT.

Concerning this clonotype itself: Since a much larger clone is just one base distant, this may be a read error. J is TRBJ1-2 and V is TRBV10-3; D is uncertain. Germline V gives CDR1 ENHRY, CDR2 SYGVKD. This CDR3 region has 12 residues. The V end lost 3 bases, the J end lost 3 bases, and 5 bases lay between the germline ends. The CDR3 coding sequence is TGTGCCATCAGTGACAGCTACTATGGCTACACCTTC. The encoded protein is CAISDSYYGYTF.

In the case of this clonotype: This may be a read error, as it is one base from a much larger clone. This rearrangement joins TRBV20-1 to TRBJ2-7, with 7 positions matching TRBD1. Germline V lookup: CDR1 DFQATT, CDR2 SNEGSKA (reference sequence). CDR3 length equals 12 residues. CDR3 loop: CSASEGGYGQYF. The CDR3 bases are TGCAGTGCTAGTGAAGGGGGCTACGGGCAGTACTTC.

This rearrangement joins TRBV11-1 to TRBJ2-7, with a possible D match to TRBD1 (6 bases). The CDR3 is 14 residues long. Trimming removed 2 bases at V and 4 bases at J, with 12 bases between. Germline V gene sequence: CDR1 SGHAT, CDR2 FQDESV (reference sequence). The CDR3 coding sequence is TGTGCCAGCAGCTTAAGCCCGGACAGATACGAGCAGTACTTC. It yields the protein CASSLSPDRYEQYF.

This clonotype was seen many times. The V and J genes are TRBV20-1 and TRBJ1-2; 8 nucleotides match TRBD1. The V gene end was trimmed by 6 bases and the J gene end by 1 base; junction bases not matched to a gene: 7. This CDR3 region has 14 residues. The germline V gene encodes CDR1 DFQATT and CDR2 SNEGSKA (reference sequence). The CDR3 region is CSATGTGDNYGYTF. Written as DNA, the CDR3 is TGCAGTGCAACTGGGACAGGAGATAACTATGGCTACACCTTC.

In this sample, this clonotype turned up a few times. The chain uses TRBV6-5 and TRBJ1-1; perhaps TRBD1 as D (6 bases). The CDR3 is 14 residues long. V was clipped by 2 bases and J by 3 bases, with 10 bases between them. Per the germline V gene, CDR1 is MNHEY and CDR2 is SVGAGI. The CDR3, as DNA: TGTGCCAGCAGTTACACTGCAGGGGACACTGAAGCTTTCTTT. It codes for CASSYTAGDTEAFF.

The genes are TRBV5-1 and TRBJ2-5; no firm D call. V was shortened by 5 bases and J by 3 bases, with 5 bases between the two germline ends. Germline V gene lookup returns CDR1 SGHRS and CDR2 YFSETQ. This CDR3 is 11 amino acids long. CDR3 sequence: CASRQKETQYF. In DNA, the CDR3 is TGCGCCAGCAGGCAGAAAGAGACCCAGTACTTC.

For the CDR3, the DNA is TGTGCCTGGCTGGTAGGAAACACCATATATTTT. It codes for CAWLVGNTIYF. The J gene is TRBJ1-3, the V gene TRBV30; D unresolved. Trimming shortened V by 5 bases and J by 4 bases, and 6 bases separated the two germline ends. Germline loops: CDR1 GTSNPN, CDR2 SVGIG (reference sequence). The CDR3 has 11 amino acids.

This clonotype was observed at least ten times. The chain combines TRBV7-3 with TRBJ1-2, with TRBD1 matching over 10 bases. Germline assignment: CDR1 SGHTA and CDR2 FQGTGA. V dropped 3 bases and J dropped 7; count of bases not matched to a gene: 2. The CDR3 totals 13 residues. The CDR3 is CASSLTGGSGYTF. CDR3 coding DNA: TGTGCCAGCAGCTTGACAGGGGGCTCTGGCTACACCTTC.

The gene calls are TRBV12-3 or TRBV12-4 and TRBJ2-7; D may be TRBD1 or TRBD2 (5 bases each). V gave up 6 bases and J gave up 4 bases, with 31 bases separating them. CDR3 length equals 19 residues. Here the CDR3 reads CASSGRAGAAEGKFYEQYF. Written as DNA, the CDR3 is TGTGCCAGCAGCGGAAGGGCCGGGGCGGCAGAGGGAAAGTTTTACGAGCAGTACTTC.

There are many counts of this clonotype. This chain connects TRBV25-1 to TRBJ2-7, with D hard to call. The V gene's germline CDR1 is MGHDK and CDR2 SYGVNS. This CDR3 has 15 residues. The V and J ends lost 3 bases and 0 bases respectively, with 12 bases between them. CDR3 coding DNA: TGTGCCAGCAGTGATGGCCACGAACCCTCCTACGAGCAGTACTTC. Protein product: CASSDGHEPSYEQYF.

This clonotype was seen once. The V gene is TRBV4-1, the J gene TRBJ2-3; weak D call: TRBD2 (7 bases). Trimming removed 3 bases from V and 2 bases from J, with 18 bases in between. The CDR3 totals 17 residues. In germline, CDR1 is MGHRA, CDR2 YSYEKL. The CDR3 DNA is TGCGCCAGCAGCCATGGGAGGAGGGGGGGGGACACAGATACGCAGTATTTT. Its protein product is CASSHGRRGGDTDTQYF.

A note on this clonotype: A much larger clone is a single base away; this may be a read error. V usage is TRBV7-9 and J usage is TRBJ1-1; no clear D gene. CDR1 and CDR2 from the germline V gene are SEHNR and FQNEAQ (reference sequence). Trimming left V 8 bases short and J 4 bases short, with 8 bases between. The CDR3 extends over 11 amino acids. In nucleotides, the CDR3 is TGTGCCAGCGGCCAAGGCACTGAAGCTTTCTTT. Its translation: CASGQGTEAFF.

In this sample, this clonotype turned up many times. The rearrangement joins TRBV10-2 to TRBJ2-5, with D perhaps matching TRBD1 (6 bases). The CDR3 has 13 amino acids. CDR1 is WSHSY and CDR2 is SAAADI in the germline V gene. V was clipped by 8 bases and J by 2 bases, with 12 bases between them. The CDR3 nucleotides are TGCGCCAGCTCCGGGACACTACAAGAGACCCAGTACTTC. Its translation is CASSGTLQETQYF.

In this sample, this clonotype turned up a few times. The V gene is TRBV2, the J gene TRBJ1-2; D unresolved. CDR3 size: 11 residues. CDR1 is SNHLY, CDR2 FYNNEI, per germline. The V end was cut by 6 bases, the J end by 6 bases, with 8 bases between. As DNA, the CDR3 is TGTGCCAGCAGCCTGGCGGATGGCTACACCTTC. As protein: CASSLADGYTF.

A few counts support this clonotype. The chain links TRBV29-1 to TRBJ2-7; 8 bases agree with TRBD1. CDR1 SQVTM and CDR2 ANQGSEA come from the germline V gene. There are 13 residues in the CDR3. The ends lost 4 bases at V and 2 bases at J; junction bases unmatched: 4. The CDR3 loop is CSVAGGMAYEQYF. The CDR3 nucleotides are TGCAGCGTTGCAGGGGGCATGGCCTACGAGCAGTACTTC.

This chain uses TRBV5-1 with TRBJ1-2; the D is unclear. Germline assignment: CDR1 SGHRS and CDR2 YFSETQ. This CDR3 contains 16 residues. V lost 0 bases and J lost 5, with 17 bases in between. The CDR3 here is CASSLAQRLLKYGYTF. DNA for the CDR3: TGCGCCAGCAGCTTGGCACAGAGGCTATTAAAGTATGGCTACACCTTC.

With respect to this clonotype: The conserved phenylalanine or tryptophan is not found at the CDR3 terminus, so this likely reflects a read error. V and J are TRBV5-1 and TRBJ1-2, with D uncertain. The CDR3 has 14 residues. The germline V and J ends were trimmed by 0 bases and 2 bases, with 8 bases remaining between them. The germline CDR1 and CDR2 sequences are SGHRS and YFSETQ. This CDR3 is CASSLGAANYGYTL. The CDR3 region has the DNA TGCGCCAGCAGCTTGGGGGCAGCGAACTATGGCTACACCCTC.

This clonotype was seen only once. The chain joins TRBV15 to TRBJ1-5, with a possible D match to TRBD1 (6 bases). From germline, CDR1 is LNHNV and CDR2 YYDKDF (reference sequence). The CDR3 has 14 amino acids. The V end lost 1 base, the J end lost 5 bases, and 9 bases lay between the germline ends. The CDR3 loop is CATSRVRGHQPQHF. Here the CDR3 DNA reads TGTGCCACCAGCAGAGTCAGGGGACATCAGCCCCAGCATTTT. The full variable domain, with the rest looked up from reference TRBV15 and TRBJ1-5, is DAMVIQNPRYQVTQFGKPVTLSCSQTLNHNVMYWYQQKSSQAPKLLFHYYDKDFNNEADTPDNFQSRRPNTSFCFLDIRSPGLGDTAMYLCATSRVRGHQPQHFGDGTRLSIL.

This clonotype was seen ten or more times. The chain joins TRBV12-3 or TRBV12-4 to TRBJ2-7, with 7 bases lining up with TRBD1. V dropped 6 bases and J dropped 4; count of bases not matched to a gene: 6. There are 13 residues in the CDR3. The CDR3 reads CASRRTGSYEQYF. The CDR3 coding sequence is TGTGCCAGCAGAAGGACAGGATCGTACGAGCAGTACTTC.

The V gene is TRBV12-3 or TRBV12-4, the J gene TRBJ2-5; maybe TRBD1 (6 bases). This CDR3 contains 15 residues. Trimming took off 3 bases at V and 5 bases at J, with 16 bases between the two ends. The CDR3 protein is CASSFSEWQGETQYF. Written as DNA, the CDR3 is TGTGCCAGCAGTTTTAGTGAGTGGCAGGGGGAGACCCAGTACTTC.

This clonotype was recorded many times. The genes are TRBV12-3 or TRBV12-4 and TRBJ1-2; TRBD1 might be the D (6 bases). V lost 4 bases, J lost 0 bases, and 9 bases lay in between. CDR3 length: 14 residues. The CDR3 here is CASSSGQANYGYTF. Here the CDR3 DNA reads TGTGCCAGCAGTTCGGGACAAGCTAACTATGGCTACACCTTC.

Ten or more counts support this clonotype. The chain recombines TRBV7-9 with TRBJ2-1; D unclear. Germline-derived CDR1 and CDR2 are SEHNR and FQNEAQ (reference sequence). Trimming pared 2 bases from V and 9 bases from J, leaving 5 bases between. The CDR3 covers 11 residues. The CDR3 here is CASSLSREQFF. The CDR3 region has the DNA TGTGCCAGCAGCTTAAGTCGTGAGCAGTTCTTC.

In the case of this clonotype: Being one base from a much bigger clone, this may be a read error. This chain uses TRBV5-1 with TRBJ1-2; 7 bases fit TRBD1. The CDR3 totals 12 residues. Trimming removed 4 bases from V and 9 bases from J; junction bases left unmatched: 6. Germline CDR1 SGHRS, CDR2 YFSETQ. DNA for the CDR3: TGCGCCAGCAGCCTGGGGACAGCACGCTACACCTTC. Translation gives CASSLGTARYTF.

The V call is TRBV20-1, the J call TRBJ1-1; 8 bases map to TRBD1. V gave up 5 bases and J gave up 6 bases; unmatched junction bases: 14. CDR1 is DFQATT, CDR2 SNEGSKA, per germline (reference sequence). This CDR3 is built from 15 residues. CDR3 sequence reads: CSAGQGAGAVAEAFF. The CDR3 coding sequence is TGCAGTGCTGGGCAGGGGGCTGGGGCTGTGGCTGAAGCTTTCTTT.

This clonotype appeared many times. An end of the junction does not agree with germline; a read error may underlie this. This rearrangement joins TRBV2 to TRBJ1-6; D gene uncertain. The CDR3 runs to 13 residues. Per germline, CDR1 SNHLY and CDR2 FYNNEI. This CDR3 reads CAISRFNNSPLHF. Here the CDR3 DNA reads TGTGCCATCAGTCGATTTAATAATTCACCCCTCCACTTT.